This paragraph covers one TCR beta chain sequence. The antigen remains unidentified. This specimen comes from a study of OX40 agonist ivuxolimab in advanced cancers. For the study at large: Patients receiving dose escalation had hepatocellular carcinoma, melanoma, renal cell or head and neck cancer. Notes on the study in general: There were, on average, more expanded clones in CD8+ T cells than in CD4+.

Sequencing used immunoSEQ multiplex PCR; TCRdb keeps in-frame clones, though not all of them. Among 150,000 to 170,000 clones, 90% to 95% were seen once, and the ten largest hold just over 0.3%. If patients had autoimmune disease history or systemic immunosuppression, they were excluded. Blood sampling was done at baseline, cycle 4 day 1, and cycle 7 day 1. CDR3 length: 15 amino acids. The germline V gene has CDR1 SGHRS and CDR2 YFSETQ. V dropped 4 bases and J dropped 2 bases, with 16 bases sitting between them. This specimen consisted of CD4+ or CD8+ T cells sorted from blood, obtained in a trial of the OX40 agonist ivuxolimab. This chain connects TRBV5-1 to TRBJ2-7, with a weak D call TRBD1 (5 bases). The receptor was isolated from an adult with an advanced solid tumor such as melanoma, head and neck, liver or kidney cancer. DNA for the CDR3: TGCGCCAGCAGCCCCTCCAGACAGTCAACCTACGAGCAGTACTTC. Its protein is CASSPSRQSTYEQYF.